This T cell receptor beta chain was recovered during a study of blood T cell repertoires in COVID-19. Looked up from germline, CDR1 is KGHSH and CDR2 is LQKENI. V shed 3 bases and J 8 bases; nucleotides not matched to a gene: 9. The CDR3 is 15 residues long. Original handling: Cell counts per sample came from amplifying reference gene primers. Clones were read by immunoSEQ multiplex PCR, and TCRdb kept only the in-frame ones, dropping some. V, J and clone size are taken as reported in that table, and D and trimming were inferred from the DNA itself. The sample records 110,000 to 150,000 clones, roughly 85% being singletons.

The chain links TRBV18 to TRBJ2-1, with 8 nucleotides matching TRBD2. This TCR derives from a man in his forties or fifties with acute or convalescent COVID-19. The sequenced material came from peripheral blood. Here the CDR3 reads CASSPVAGPGDEQFF. The CDR3, as DNA: TGTGCCAGCTCACCCGTAGCGGGGCCCGGGGATGAGCAGTTCTTC.